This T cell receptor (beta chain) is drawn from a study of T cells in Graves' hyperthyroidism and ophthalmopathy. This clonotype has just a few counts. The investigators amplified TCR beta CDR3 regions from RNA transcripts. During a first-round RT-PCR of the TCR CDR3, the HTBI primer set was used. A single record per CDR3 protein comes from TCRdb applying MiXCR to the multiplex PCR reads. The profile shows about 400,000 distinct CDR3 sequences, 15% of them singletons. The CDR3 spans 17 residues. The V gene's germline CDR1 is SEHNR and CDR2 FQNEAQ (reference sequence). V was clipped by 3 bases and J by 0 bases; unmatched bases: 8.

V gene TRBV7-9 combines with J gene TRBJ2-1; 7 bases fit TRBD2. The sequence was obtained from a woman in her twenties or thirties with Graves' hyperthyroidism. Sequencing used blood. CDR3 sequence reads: CASSFRGRGSSYNEQFF. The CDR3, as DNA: TGTGCCAGCAGCTTTCGGGGGAGGGGAAGCTCCTACAATGAGCAGTTCTTC.